These 15 T cell receptor beta chains were sequenced from one sample in a study of vaccination and CD4 T cells after COVID-19. Sequenced with the Oncomine TCR Beta short-read assay was DNA taken from cultured CD4+ T cells. TCRdb reanalysed the PCR reads using MiXCR and keeps one entry per CDR3 protein. The table shows 18,000 or so distinct CDR3 sequences, with 42% occurring only once. This sample's treatment: roughly 11-day PBMC culture with coronavirus spike peptide pools or control peptides (ViraFEST assay). These TCRs are of unknown antigen specificity. The specimen was CD4+ T cells from blood, cultured in vitro, collected before SARS-CoV-2 vaccination. All receptors come from a human donor who received a COVID-19 vaccine.

This rearrangement joins TRBV5-1 to TRBJ1-1, with D possibly matching TRBD1 (5 bases). With 5 bases removed from V and 0 bases from J, the gap between germline ends came to 14 bases. The CDR3 sequence is 15 residues long. Germline loops: CDR1 SGHRS, CDR2 YFSETQ. CDR3 protein: CASSRDGIMNTEAFF. CDR3 DNA: TGCGCCAGCAGTAGGGACGGCATCATGAACACTGAAGCTTTCTTT.

The J gene is TRBJ2-5, the V gene TRBV20-1, with 8 nucleotides matching TRBD2. V shed 5 bases and J 1 base; nucleotides not matched to a gene: 12. CDR1 and CDR2 from the germline V gene are DFQATT and SNEGSKA (reference sequence). The CDR3 runs to 16 residues. CDR3 nucleotides: TGCAGTGCTCTCTACTTAGGCGGGGGGACCCAAGAGACCCAGTACTTC. This encodes CSALYLGGGTQETQYF.

The chain joins TRBV27 to TRBJ2-7; no firm D call. Between the trimmed V and J ends, which lost 3 bases and 2 bases, there was a span of 11 bases. The CDR3 is made up of 14 amino acids. Germline V gene sequence: CDR1 MNHEY, CDR2 SMNVEV (reference sequence). The CDR3 DNA reads TGTGCCAGCAGTTTGGCCAGGCCAGCCTACGAGCAGTACTTC. It codes for CASSLARPAYEQYF.

The chain recombines TRBV27 with TRBJ2-1; TRBD2 matches 8 bases. Looked up from germline, CDR1 is MNHEY and CDR2 is SMNVEV (reference sequence). V was pared by 2 bases and J by 4 bases, with 7 bases of the junction left unmatched. CDR3 length: 16 amino acids. The CDR3: CASSLISGGRYNEQFF. CDR3 in DNA: TGTGCCAGCAGTTTAATTTCGGGGGGGCGTTACAATGAGCAGTTCTTC.

CDR3 sequence: CSASSGGTRDTQYF. CDR3 DNA sequence: TGCAGTGCTAGTTCGGGCGGGACTAGGGATACGCAGTATTTT. The chain has TRBV20-1 and TRBJ2-3; 8 nucleotides align to TRBD2. The V segment lost 3 bases and the J segment 6 bases; nucleotides outside the gene matches: 8. CDR1 DFQATT and CDR2 SNEGSKA come from the germline V gene (reference sequence). The length of the CDR3 is 14 residues.

The gene calls are TRBV5-1 and TRBJ1-1; the D gene is possibly TRBD1 (5 bases). Trimming took off 4 bases at V and 4 bases at J, with 14 bases between the two ends. There are 14 residues in the CDR3. In germline, CDR1 is SGHRS, CDR2 YFSETQ. CDR3 in DNA: TGCGCCAGCAGCCCAGCGGGGGGATCCACTGAAGCTTTCTTT. Translation: CASSPAGGSTEAFF.

This rearrangement joins TRBV7-9 to TRBJ1-1; D uncertain. V lost 1 base and J 8 bases, leaving 23 bases between the germline ends. The V gene's germline CDR1 is SEHNR and CDR2 FQNEAQ (reference sequence). The CDR3 covers 17 residues. This CDR3 reads CASSLDEGLRTASEAFF. The CDR3, as DNA: TGTGCCAGCAGCTTAGACGAAGGACTCAGGACGGCTTCGGAAGCTTTCTTT.

The chain couples TRBV6-4 to TRBJ2-1; 12 bases map to TRBD2. V shed 8 bases and J 3 bases; nucleotides not matched to a gene: 5. Germline lookup yields CDR1 MRHNA and CDR2 SNTAGT. The CDR3 totals 15 residues. CDR3 nucleotides: TGTGCCAGCTCCACTAGCGGGGGGTTCTACAATGAGCAGTTCTTC. It is translated as CASSTSGGFYNEQFF.

The chain has TRBV29-1 and TRBJ2-5, with 13 bases identical to TRBD2. Germline values: CDR1 SQVTM, CDR2 ANQGSEA. V lost 5 bases and J lost 6; bases outside the gene matches: 6. The CDR3 covers 14 residues. The CDR3 loop is CSVTTSGGQKTQYF. The CDR3 region has the DNA TGCAGCGTTACGACTAGCGGGGGGCAAAAGACCCAGTACTTC.

About this clonotype: The junction departs from the called germline gene at one end, perhaps through a read error. V is TRBV19 and J is TRBJ1-3; D uncertain. This CDR3 has 13 residues. CDR1 is LNHDA and CDR2 is SQIVND in the germline V gene (reference sequence). The DNA of the CDR3 is TGTGCCTGTAGTGCCAGCGCTGGAAACACCATATATTTT. Residues: CACSASAGNTIYF.

The genes are TRBV7-9 and TRBJ1-2; 12 nucleotides agree with TRBD1. Germline CDR1 SEHNR, CDR2 FQNEAQ (reference sequence). V was clipped by 5 bases and J by 6 bases; unmatched bases: 7. CDR3 length equals 15 residues. The CDR3 DNA sequence: TGTGCCAGCAGCCCTGGGACAGGGGGCAACAATGGCTACACCTTC. This translates into CASSPGTGGNNGYTF.

This clonotype was detected a few times. The rearrangement links TRBV11-2 to TRBJ2-2, with D perhaps TRBD2 (7 bases). Germline V CDR1 and CDR2: SGHAT, FQNNGV. V lost 1 base, J lost 9 bases, and 15 bases lay in between. The CDR3 contains 15 residues. As DNA, the CDR3 is TGTGCCAGCAGCTTAGGTGCAGGGGAGGGTAGGGAGCTGTTTTTT. Translating it yields CASSLGAGEGRELFF. The whole variable domain, remainder taken from reference TRBV11-2 and TRBJ2-2, is EAGVAQSPRYKIIEKRQSVAFWCNPISGHATLYWYQQILGQGPKLLIQFQNNGVVDDSQLPKDRFSAERLKGVDSTLKIQPAKLEDSAVYLCASSLGAGEGRELFFGEGSRLTVL.

The chain recombines TRBV2 with TRBJ2-3; 11 positions match TRBD2. Trimming removed 11 bases from V and 0 bases from J; junction bases left unmatched: 10. Germline CDR1 is SNHLY and CDR2 is FYNNEI. This CDR3 has 16 residues. The CDR3 loop is CAAEPTSGDSTDTQYF. CDR3 nucleotide sequence: TGTGCCGCCGAGCCGACTAGCGGGGATAGCACAGATACGCAGTATTTT.

The chain joins TRBV6-1 to TRBJ2-7; TRBD1 matches 9 bases. The CDR3 is made up of 14 amino acids. Trimming took 6 bases from V and 2 from J; bases not matched to a gene: 5. Germline V lookup: CDR1 MNHNS, CDR2 SASEGT. CDR3 bases: TGTGCCAGCAGCGGACAGGGGCGACCCTACGAGCAGTACTTC. This codes for CASSGQGRPYEQYF.

J is TRBJ1-1 and V is TRBV28; 9 nucleotides match TRBD1. CDR1 is MDHEN and CDR2 is SYDVKM in the germline V gene. Unmatched junction bases numbered 4, after V lost 2 bases and J lost 0 bases. The CDR3 extends over 16 amino acids. The CDR3 DNA reads as TGTGCCAGCAGTTTAGGGACAGGGAGGATGAACACTGAAGCTTTCTTT. This translates into CASSLGTGRMNTEAFF.